The 12 T cell receptor beta chains presented below share a single source sample, sequenced in a study of control samples from healthy donors and cancer patients. Some clones are missing from TCRdb's copy, which holds only in-frame ones; the method was immunoSEQ multiplex PCR. The sample carries 130,000 or so clones, approximately 87% recorded once. Sequencing was performed on blood. The origin of the receptors is a man aged 60 to 69 in good health.

DNA for the CDR3: TGCAGCGCTCGGGCCCCATCTAGGGATACGCAGTATTTT. Its translation: CSARAPSRDTQYF. This chain links TRBV29-1 with TRBJ2-3; D is undetermined. CDR3 length: 13 amino acids. Germline CDR1 reads SQVTM; CDR2 reads ANQGSEA. The V end lost 7 bases, the J end lost 6 bases, and 17 bases lay between the germline ends.

The chain carries TRBV7-2 and TRBJ1-2, with TRBD1 as a possible D gene (6 bases). The CDR3 sequence is 14 residues long. From germline, CDR1 is SGHTA and CDR2 FQGNSA. Trimming took off 5 bases at V and 4 bases at J, with 14 bases between the two ends. CDR3 residues: CASSLQGTIYGYTF. DNA of the CDR3: TGTGCCAGCAGCCTACAGGGAACTATCTATGGCTACACCTTC.

The CDR3 sequence: CASSAAYGTEEETQYF. CDR3 in DNA: TGTGCCAGCAGTGCCGCGTACGGGACAGAAGAAGAGACCCAGTACTTC. The chain couples TRBV25-1 to TRBJ2-5, with TRBD1 matching over 7 bases. The germline V gene encodes CDR1 MGHDK and CDR2 SYGVNS. V gave up 4 bases and J gave up 3 bases; unmatched junction bases: 11. The CDR3 consists of 16 residues.

The gene calls are TRBV27 and TRBJ1-6; 9 nucleotides line up with TRBD1. This CDR3 is 21 amino acids long. Germline V gene sequence: CDR1 MNHEY, CDR2 SMNVEV (reference sequence). After removal of 0 bases from V and 0 bases from J, the junction contained 12 bases not matched to a gene. CDR3 in DNA: TGTGCCAGCAGTTTATCATTAGGGACAGGGCTATTTCGCTCCTATAATTCACCCCTCCACTTT. Translation gives CASSLSLGTGLFRSYNSPLHF.

This clone was observed once. The J gene is TRBJ1-2, the V gene TRBV27; D is possibly TRBD1 (5 bases). Germline V gene lookup returns CDR1 MNHEY and CDR2 SMNVEV (reference sequence). V shed 5 bases and J shed 5 bases, with 18 bases lying between them. This CDR3 is 15 amino acids long. In nucleotides, the CDR3 is TGTGCCAGCAGTCTAACCCCCCGGGACCCATATGGCTACACCTTC. Amino acid sequence: CASSLTPRDPYGYTF.

This chain connects TRBV19 to TRBJ1-2, with TRBD1 as a possible D gene (5 bases). Trimming took off 3 bases at V and 5 bases at J, with 7 bases between the two ends. Germline CDR1 and CDR2: LNHDA and SQIVND (reference sequence). This CDR3 contains 12 residues. CDR3 nucleotide sequence: TGTGCCAGTAGTATGCAGGGTTATGGCTACACCTTC. As protein: CASSMQGYGYTF. Supplemented by reference TRBV19 and TRBJ1-2, the full variable domain reads DGGITQSPKYLFRKEGQNVTLSCEQNLNHDAMYWYRQDPGQGLRLIYYSQIVNDFQKGDIAEGYSVSREKKESFPLTVTSAQKNPTAFYLCASSMQGYGYTFGSGTRLTVV.

This chain uses TRBV10-2 with TRBJ1-1; possible D gene TRBD1, 5 bases. CDR3 length: 13 residues. The V gene lost 6 bases and the J gene lost 4 bases, with 12 bases spanning the gap. CDR1 is WSHSY, CDR2 SAAADI, per germline. DNA of the CDR3: TGCGCCAGCAGCCCCAGGGAGAGCACTGAAGCTTTCTTT. It specifies CASSPRESTEAFF.

The chain is built from TRBV2 and TRBJ1-2; D not certain. From germline, CDR1 is SNHLY and CDR2 FYNNEI. Trimming pared 5 bases from V and 8 bases from J, leaving 18 bases between. The CDR3 sequence is 14 residues long. CDR3 DNA sequence: TGTGCCAGCAGTCAAATCCGGGAGAAGGAGGGCTACACCTTC. It yields the protein CASSQIREKEGYTF.

A single count supports this clone. The chain is built from TRBV9 and TRBJ2-7; D may be TRBD2 (5 bases). Germline loops: CDR1 SGDLS, CDR2 YYNGEE. The V end lost 0 bases, the J end lost 3 bases, and 10 bases lay between the germline ends. This CDR3 contains 14 residues. Written as DNA, the CDR3 is TGTGCCAGCAGCGTAGAACTAGACGTCTACGAGCAGTACTTC. It translates to CASSVELDVYEQYF.

V is TRBV6-2 or TRBV6-3 and J is TRBJ2-4; unclear D gene. The ends were cut back, 5 bases at V and 0 bases at J, with 11 bases in the middle. Germline CDR1 is MNHEY and CDR2 is SVGEGT. The CDR3 has 15 amino acids. The DNA of the CDR3 is TGTGCCAGCAGTCAACAAGAACTAGCCAAAAACATTCAGTACTTC. Translated: CASSQQELAKNIQYF.

A single count supports this clone. The chain has TRBV5-1 and TRBJ2-7; D uncertain. This CDR3 has 15 residues. V was shortened by 0 bases and J by 5 bases, with 15 bases between the two germline ends. Germline V lookup: CDR1 SGHRS, CDR2 YFSETQ. The CDR3 bases are TGCGCCAGCAGCTTGGGCAGTTATCTTGGCCACGAGCAGTACTTC. This gives the protein CASSLGSYLGHEQYF.

The J gene is TRBJ1-2, the V gene TRBV9; D unclear. The CDR3 totals 16 residues. Germline V gives CDR1 SGDLS, CDR2 YYNGEE. V lost 0 bases and J 2 bases, leaving 14 bases between the germline ends. The CDR3, as DNA: TGTGCCAGCAGCGTAGGATGGATTTCCGCGAACTATGGCTACACCTTC. It yields the protein CASSVGWISANYGYTF.